These T cell receptor beta chains were read from a single sample in a study of shared clonotypes between healthy human individuals. The assay was immunoSEQ multiplex PCR, and TCRdb's table has in-frame clones only and misses some. The profile covers roughly 2,000,000 clones, with around 93% appearing a single time and around 1.7% taken by the ten largest. Specimen: naive CD8+ T cells from PBMCs. The receptors derive from a man aged 18 to 30 in good health. Some clones in this sample may be carry-over from other donors' samples. CDR3s include the opening cysteine and the closing phenylalanine or tryptophan.

V gene	J gene	CDR3 protein
TRBV7-8	TRBJ1-1	CASSPERSTEAFF
TRBV7-8	TRBJ2-1	CASSLGYYNEQFF
TRBV7-3	TRBJ2-6	CASSLILARAGANVLTF
TRBV15	TRBJ2-7	CATSKEGGDTYEQYF
TRBV28	TRBJ2-6	CASRSRGTGANVLTF
TRBV30	TRBJ2-4	CAWSVQSLAVLNIQYF
TRBV19	TRBJ2-2	CASSHVPARATGELFF
TRBV5-4	TRBJ1-2	CASSPTGVIYGYTF
TRBV11-2	TRBJ2-3	CASSLGGTNTDTQYF
TRBV6-5	TRBJ2-7	CATSGTPTHYEQYF
TRBV10-3	TRBJ2-1	CAISDAPGTYNEQFF
TRBV7-2	TRBJ2-1	CASSTQIWTPPYNEQFF
TRBV11-2	TRBJ2-7	CASSLLGVSGRTAYEQYF
TRBV18	TRBJ2-2	CASPRRSTGELFF
TRBV14	TRBJ2-7	CASSQAGDWYYEQYF
TRBV6-1	TRBJ1-1	CASSAGRTNTEAFF
TRBV5-1	TRBJ2-7	CASSPVRAGGNEQYF
TRBV4-1	TRBJ2-1	CASSQSSGAGVLGEQFF
TRBV28	TRBJ2-5	CASSLLAETQETQYF
TRBV6-5	TRBJ1-1	CASSSTGGGTEAFF
TRBV27	TRBJ1-2	CASSPGQGGYGYTF
TRBV28	TRBJ2-3	CASSFSGSTDTQYF
TRBV13	TRBJ2-7	CASSLGGLSYEQYF
TRBV27	TRBJ2-7	CASSLSTGTDYEQYF
TRBV2	TRBJ2-7	CASSEWDSGASYEQYF
TRBV5-1	TRBJ2-1	CASSLFRGSYNEQFF
TRBV7-6	TRBJ2-6	CASSLARQALSGANVLTF
TRBV9	TRBJ2-7	CASTPGLELSGDEQYF
TRBV5-5	TRBJ1-5	CASSLVQSYSNQPQHF
TRBV6-5	TRBJ2-7	CASSYPPEQYF
TRBV5-1	TRBJ2-1	CASSLSEGSYNEQFF
TRBV28	TRBJ1-2	CASSFPGLLPYTF
TRBV6-6	TRBJ2-3	CASSYSIRESTDTQYF
TRBV5-6	TRBJ2-5	CASSPHRGGQETQYF
TRBV7-2	TRBJ2-2	CASTPALLNTGELFF
TRBV5-1	TRBJ2-1	CASSLDWGLAGTDQFF
TRBV27	TRBJ2-2	CASSPGTVYTGELFF